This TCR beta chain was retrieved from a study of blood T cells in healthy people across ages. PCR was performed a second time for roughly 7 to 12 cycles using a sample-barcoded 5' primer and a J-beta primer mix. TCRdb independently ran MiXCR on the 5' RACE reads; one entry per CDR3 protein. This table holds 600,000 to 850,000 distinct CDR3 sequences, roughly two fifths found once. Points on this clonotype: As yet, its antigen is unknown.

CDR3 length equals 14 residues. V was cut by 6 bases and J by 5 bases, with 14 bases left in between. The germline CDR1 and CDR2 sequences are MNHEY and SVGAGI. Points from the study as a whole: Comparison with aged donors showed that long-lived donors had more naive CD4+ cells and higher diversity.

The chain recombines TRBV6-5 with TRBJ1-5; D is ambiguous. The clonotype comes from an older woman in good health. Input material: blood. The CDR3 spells CASRSRTGYQPQHF. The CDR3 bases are TGTGCCAGCAGGTCCCGGACGGGGTATCAGCCCCAGCATTTT.